Included here is one T cell receptor (beta chain) sequence, with context. Antigen specificity is unknown. The data derive from a study of cytomegalovirus exposure and HLA in healthy donors. Study background: HLA-typed donors were the source of around 77 million unique TCRs held in an early data release.

General study points: A later analysis showed HLA-associated TCR beta chains outstripping equally common others in clonal expansion.

The PCR made use of 60 Vbeta and 13 Jbeta primers. The assay was immunoSEQ multiplex PCR, and TCRdb's table has in-frame clones only and misses some. Found here are about 81,000 clones, about nine tenths of them singletons; the top ten hold under 2.5%. Germline CDR1 and CDR2: MDHEN and SYDVKM. This CDR3 has 15 residues. Unmatched junction bases numbered 5, after V lost 3 bases and J lost 7 bases. This chain joins TRBV28 and TRBJ2-5, with 13 bases fitting TRBD2. Sequenced sample: PBMCs. The clonotype was recovered from a man aged 18 to 35 in good health and CMV-seronegative. The CDR3 region is CASSFGLAGVGTQYF. As DNA, the CDR3 is TGTGCCAGCAGTTTCGGACTAGCGGGAGTGGGGACCCAGTACTTC.